This is a list of T cell receptor beta chains from one sample in a study of monozygotic twins with inflammatory bowel disease. Each CDR3 protein gets one entry in TCRdb, which reprocessed the 5' RACE reads and gives no DNA. The table gives 200,000 to 250,000 distinct CDR3 sequences; the top ten clones make up 1.6% of it. Material: blood. The source of these receptors is a human donor with ulcerative colitis or Crohn's disease, or a healthy co-twin of an affected twin (not recorded which). Each CDR3 is given with its conserved first and last residue. Fields, in order: CDR3 protein, V gene, J gene, CDR3 length.

CDR3 protein: CASSPPDRNYGYTF; V gene: TRBV3-1; J gene: TRBJ1-2; CDR3 length: 14
CDR3 protein: CASSPLRGVYGYTF; V gene: TRBV7-9; J gene: TRBJ1-2; CDR3 length: 14
CDR3 protein: CASSFYGTDYGYNF; V gene: TRBV5-1; J gene: TRBJ1-2; CDR3 length: 14
CDR3 protein: CASSPTGGYHGYTF; V gene: TRBV11-2; J gene: TRBJ1-2; CDR3 length: 14
CDR3 protein: CASSPLQGYNTGELFF; V gene: TRBV5-1; J gene: TRBJ2-2; CDR3 length: 16
CDR3 protein: CATTGTTDTQYF; V gene: TRBV24-1; J gene: TRBJ2-3; CDR3 length: 12
CDR3 protein: CASSLTTPPTEQYF; V gene: TRBV5-1; J gene: TRBJ2-7; CDR3 length: 14
CDR3 protein: CASSPLAGGGEQYF; V gene: TRBV6-1; J gene: TRBJ2-7; CDR3 length: 14
CDR3 protein: CASSDSRYTGELFF; V gene: TRBV2; J gene: TRBJ2-2; CDR3 length: 14
CDR3 protein: CASSQITGATNEKLFF; V gene: TRBV3-1; J gene: TRBJ1-4; CDR3 length: 16
CDR3 protein: CASSLAGGNNEQFF; V gene: TRBV5-5; J gene: TRBJ2-1; CDR3 length: 14
CDR3 protein: CASSLRGQGGGVTLLNTEAFF; V gene: TRBV5-1; J gene: TRBJ1-1; CDR3 length: 21
CDR3 protein: CASSRQGLNTEAFF; V gene: TRBV6-1; J gene: TRBJ1-1; CDR3 length: 14
CDR3 protein: CAISGRTGEGYTF; V gene: TRBV10-3; J gene: TRBJ1-2; CDR3 length: 13
CDR3 protein: CATSNGQVSSYNSPLHF; V gene: TRBV15; J gene: TRBJ1-6; CDR3 length: 17
CDR3 protein: CASSPGRGSYTGELFF; V gene: TRBV5-6; J gene: TRBJ2-2; CDR3 length: 16
CDR3 protein: CASSSGQRNTGELFF; V gene: TRBV7-9; J gene: TRBJ2-2; CDR3 length: 15
CDR3 protein: CASSRGRPRSYGYTF; V gene: TRBV13; J gene: TRBJ1-2; CDR3 length: 15
CDR3 protein: CATSRGKGQGSYEQYF; V gene: TRBV15; J gene: TRBJ2-7; CDR3 length: 16